This T cell receptor (beta chain) was recovered during a study of tumor-infiltrating lymphocytes in primary liver carcinoma. The overall study: Donors had hepatocellular carcinoma or combined HCC and intrahepatic cholangiocarcinoma.

The investigators made TCR beta cDNA from about 0.45 ug total RNA, using a constant-region primer. Library construction for TCR beta comprised three nested multiplex PCR rounds performed with slightly modified ARM-PCR. TCRdb reanalysed the multiplex PCR reads using MiXCR and keeps one entry per CDR3 protein. Seen here are approximately 37,000 distinct CDR3 sequences, around 75% observed once, and the top ten hold 37%. As to this clonotype: As yet, its antigen is unknown. Compared with germline, one end of the junction differs, possibly owing to a read error.

Taking roughly 20-32 mg of unsorted bulk tissue, the authors co-extracted RNA and DNA. Whole-study findings and limits: Blood had a significantly lower top-250-clone fraction than tumors did (p = 0.039).

The clonotype was recovered from a man aged 40-49 years with primary liver carcinoma and hepatitis B virus infection. The sequencing sample was made of tumor-adjacent normal liver tissue.

In DNA form, the CDR3 reads TGTACCAGCAGTCACCTAGCGGGAGAAACCGGGGAGCTGTTTTTT. Amino acids: CTSSHLAGETGELFF. The chain employs TRBV6-1 and TRBJ2-2; TRBD2 aligns across 10 bases. The CDR3 totals 15 residues. Germline assignment: CDR1 MNHNS and CDR2 SASEGT.